This T cell receptor (beta chain) derives from a study of early T cells in non-severe SARS-CoV-2 infection. For the study at large: It was bulk RNA from unsorted whole blood that was sequenced, and the chains were unpaired.

cDNA molecules, individually, were tagged with unique molecular identifiers. In TCRdb, the 5' RACE reads were re-called with MiXCR into one record per CDR3 protein. The table records about 21,000 distinct CDR3 sequences, 4% of them present only once. This clonotype was recorded a few times. Its antigen remains unknown. General observations from the study: Matches to VDJdb favored anti-spike CD8 responses and missed private and CD4 specificities.

Deletions cut 2 bases from V and 4 bases from J, with 15 bases between. The germline V gene encodes CDR1 SEHNR and CDR2 FQNEAQ (reference sequence). CDR3 length equals 16 residues. This TCR was recovered from an adult who was a healthcare worker with PCR-confirmed SARS-CoV-2 infection or an uninfected control (not recorded which). Sample: whole blood. J is TRBJ2-1 and V is TRBV7-9, with a weak D call TRBD1 (5 bases). In DNA, the CDR3 is TGTGCCAGCAGCTTAACAGGCAGGACCCCATACAATGAGCAGTTCTTC. This translates into CASSLTGRTPYNEQFF.